This T cell receptor beta chain emerged from a study of beta chain features in type 1 diabetes (dated by TCRdb to 2017 to 2018). Regarding the study in general: No differences in mean age, gender distribution, total cell number or subset yield were found between patients and healthy donors. The study compared TCRB repertoires of sorted circulating CD4+ T cell subsets between recently diagnosed type 1 diabetes patients and matched healthy donors. A total of roughly 100 million sorted cells were examined across all samples, and the number of cells per subset was strongly correlated with RNA yield. Regulatory and stem cell-like memory subsets were obtained from only 8 patients and roughly 8 healthy donors, while naive and central memory subsets were obtained from all 30 or so donors.

Paper-wide results and their limitations: Fewer insertions and more nucleotide deletions at VDJ recombination sites were observed in patients with type 1 diabetes, implying thymic rearrangement abnormalities. HLA sub-analyses involved small numbers of individuals, so any influence of HLA type on TCRB rearrangement remained unresolved. Because cDNA was sequenced instead of genomic DNA, highly expressing activated cells could be over-represented, though the groups showed no difference in activation or CD3 levels. Type 1 diabetes patients showed a moderate but significant shortening of TCRB CDR3 length in all four CD4+ subsets. Naive, central memory and regulatory TCRB repertoires appeared to be more similar among patients than among healthy donors. PCR may preferentially amplify shorter templates, but because patient and control samples were amplified and corrected together, any resulting skew would affect both groups equally.

Comment on this clone: This receptor's antigen is unknown. There are no base qualities to consult, and no much larger clone falls within one base.

The entire amount of isolated RNA was reverse transcribed using the High Capacity cDNA Reverse Transcription Kit, so the sequenced TCRB transcripts were expressed ones. Deep immunoSEQ sequencing was performed on naive, central memory and regulatory T cell samples, with an average of roughly 4 million total reads per sample. Sorted cells were lysed in RLT buffer and RNA was extracted with DNase-treated RNeasy Micro or Mini kits, depending on cell number. To prevent cross-contamination, each cell subset was processed individually, whereas patient and healthy donor samples were processed jointly. TCRB sequences were amplified from cDNA with the immunoSEQ multiplex PCR, producing 87-bp fragments spanning the CDR3 region. Amplicons were sequenced on the Illumina HiSeq platform. In the paper's pipeline: PCR bias was computationally corrected using synthetic template baselines, reads within Hamming distance 2 were collapsed, and singletons that could not be merged were discarded. By aligning reads against IMGT, V, D and J genes, CDR3 length, and insertions or deletions at six rearrangement sites were assigned. Clonotype counts were normalized to sorted cell number within each subset before computing true diversity and Gini coefficients with the tcR R package. The overlap coefficient, calculated on TCRB nucleotide sequences, was used to measure repertoire sharing. Out-of-frame TCRB sequences from naive cells were analyzed to stand in for the pre-selection repertoire. The source is immuneACCESS, and TCRdb retained only in-frame sequences with V and J called. Part of the clones is not carried over; for the studies checked, unresolved V genes explain less than half of this, and the remainder is unexplained. That table supplies the V and J calls and clone size; D and trimming were determined from the DNA. The table for this sample lists just over 600,000 clones; 15% to 17% of them were counted only once. 0.093% of the sample lies in the top ten.

From each donor, a single peripheral blood sample of around 0.12 L on average was drawn into heparinised tubes. A BD FACSAria II was used to sort naive, central memory, regulatory and stem cell-like memory CD4+ T cells with a panel that included CD45RO, CCR7, CD25, CD127, CD95 and CD27. Purity was above 95% for every sorted population. PBMCs were isolated immediately by Lymphoprep density gradient centrifugation and stained directly without culture. Samples were stained and sorted in pairs, with one healthy donor and one patient per experiment, so that batch effects were minimized. Spanning cysteine to phenylalanine, the CDR3 consists of 17 amino acids. Only the CDR3 region is kept as DNA, spanning 51 bases read in frame from base 1. Germline trimming: 2 bases from V, 1 base from J; junction bases outside gene matches: 10. Via the germline V gene, CDR1 is SGHDN and CDR2 FVKESK.

The V and J segments used are TRBV14 and TRBJ2-5; TRBD1 fits 7 bases in the junction. Source material: naive CD4+ T cells from blood. Read against the paper, the sample's cell subset or site label means: true naive CD4+ T cells. The receptor's source is a man aged 18 to 30 in good health. The sequenced DNA is TGTGCCAGCAGCCAATACAGGGGATCTTCACCCCAAGAGACCCAGTACTTC. Translated, this gives CASSQYRGSSPQETQYF. Reference TRBV14 and TRBJ2-5 genes cover what lies past the CDR3, so the full variable domain is EAGVTQFPSHSVIEKGQTVTLRCDPISGHDNLYWYRRVMGKEIKFLLHFVKESKQDESGMPNNRFLAERTGGTYSTLKVQPAELEDSGVYFCASSQYRGSSPQETQYFGPGTRLLVL.